This T cell receptor (beta chain) was sequenced in a study of blood T cell repertoires in COVID-19. As for the study in general: Sites across the United States, Italy and Spain contributed samples from acute and convalescent COVID-19. T cells, B-cell-depleted T cells, or PBMCs provided the cDNA or gDNA that served as material.

This clone was observed a handful of times. One Seattle source followed patients from active infection through their disease course. V lost 5 bases and J lost 1; bases outside the gene matches: 0. The germline V gene encodes CDR1 SEHNR and CDR2 FQNEAQ (reference sequence). The length of the CDR3 is 13 residues. Generated by immunoSEQ multiplex PCR, the TCRdb table keeps only in-frame clones and is missing some. The sample lists roughly 400,000 clones; over 75% were seen once. Sequencing was done on a sample of peripheral blood. The sequence was obtained from a woman aged 55-75 years with COVID-19, enrolled during active disease. This sequence joins TRBV7-9 and TRBJ1-1; 8 bases align to TRBD1. This CDR3 reads CASSQGANTEAFF. The CDR3 DNA is TGTGCCAGCAGCCAGGGGGCGAACACTGAAGCTTTCTTT.